The sequence of this T cell receptor beta chain was determined in a study of control samples from healthy donors and cancer patients. Clones were sequenced by immunoSEQ multiplex PCR, and TCRdb holds only the in-frame ones, with some missing. The sample comprises some 150,000 clones, more than 90% of which are singletons, and approximately 3.2% rests with the top ten. CDR1 SGDLS and CDR2 YYNGEE come from the germline V gene. V was clipped by 2 bases and J by 7 bases; unmatched bases: 8. CDR3 size: 14 residues. The sequence derives from a man aged 30 to 45 in good health. The chain has TRBV9 and TRBJ1-1; 7 bases align to TRBD1. The sample was blood. The DNA of the CDR3 is TGTGCCAGCAGCGTTGAAGGGACAGCGTTTGAAGCTTTCTTT. Its protein product is CASSVEGTAFEAFF.